This T cell receptor beta chain appears in the sequencing data of a study of Ad26.COV2.S vaccination and SARS-CoV-2 variants. Germline CDR1 is MDHEN and CDR2 is SYDVKM. V lost 4 bases to trimming and J lost 3 bases, with 19 bases between them. The CDR3 has 16 amino acids. Some clones are missing from TCRdb's copy, which holds only in-frame ones; the method was immunoSEQ multiplex PCR. The sample lists 75,000 to 100,000 clones, approximately 82% seen once, with about 16% in the top ten. The chain joins TRBV28 to TRBJ2-7; D might be TRBD2 (6 bases). This clonotype was obtained from a human donor who had recovered from COVID-19. Material: peripheral blood, obtained after recovery from COVID-19. The CDR3 coding sequence is TGTGCCAGCAGTTATTTTCCCTCGGGAGTGGGCTACGAGCAGTACTTC. Amino acid sequence: CASSYFPSGVGYEQYF. Using reference TRBV28 and TRBJ2-7 for the parts outside the CDR3, the full variable domain is DVKVTQSSRYLVKRTGEKVFLECVQDMDHENMFWYRQDPGLGLRLIYFSYDVKMKEKGDIPEGYSVSREKKERFSLILESASTNQTSMYLCASSYFPSGVGYEQYFGPGTRLTVT.